This TCR beta chain was found in a study of memory CD4+ T cells and cytomegalovirus serostatus. Findings and limits, study-wide: The CMV-associated TCR signature appears largely within the CD4+ memory repertoire. CD4+ memory repertoires contained about two fifths of the roughly 160 reported CMV TCRbeta sequences.

Single viable CD3+CD4+CD8-CD45RO+ cells were sorted as the memory CD4+ T cells. For this clone: Antigen: not known.

Per the original data handling: Out-of-frame sequences were removed, leaving 2,000,000 or so distinct TCRbeta sequences. The method was immunoSEQ multiplex PCR; TCRdb's version includes in-frame clones alone and lacks a portion of them. From that table come the V and J calls and clone size; the DNA was used to work out D and trimming. The data show tens of thousands of clones, with approximately 80% seen just once and 0.88% held by the top ten. The CDR3 length is 15 residues. Trimming pared 1 base from V and 4 bases from J, leaving 14 bases between. Germline V gene lookup returns CDR1 SNHLY and CDR2 FYNNEI.

The sequence derives from an adult in good health and CMV-seronegative. The chain joins TRBV2 to TRBJ2-7, with D unresolved. Specimen: memory CD4+ T cells from blood. CDR3 bases: TGTGCCAGCAGTGAAGTTTGGCTCACCAAGTACGAGCAGTACTTC. Its translation is CASSEVWLTKYEQYF.